This T cell receptor beta chain emerged from a study of identical twins. As to this clonotype: The antigen remains undetermined.

Unmatched junction bases numbered 6, after V lost 3 bases and J lost 11 bases. Germline V gene data show CDR1 as SGHKS and CDR2 as YYEKEE (reference sequence). This CDR3 has 14 amino acids. TCRdb reanalysed the 5' RACE reads using MiXCR and keeps one entry per CDR3 protein. This table has about 690,000 distinct CDR3 sequences, around 20% appearing once. General observations from the study: The study found that models underestimated out-of-frame TCR alpha sharing in monozygotic twins.

The same data also contributed to another study, on T cells expressing NK-cell markers.

The rearrangement joins TRBV5-5 to TRBJ1-4; 11 bases align to TRBD1. Sequencing was done on a sample of PBMCs. The clonotype was recovered from a woman aged 18-29 years in good health. DNA of the CDR3: TGTGCCAGCAGCTCAGGGACAGGGGGAGGTAAACTGTTTTTT. Translating gives CASSSGTGGGKLFF.